This T cell receptor (beta chain) was sequenced in a study of T-cell memory formation after mild COVID-19. Study observations and caveats: Several responding clones turned up in pre-infection memory, indicating that cross-reactive memory may have taken part.

Of note for this clonotype: Its specificity is not known.

MiXCR was run by TCRdb on the 5' RACE reads, yielding one entry per CDR3 protein. The sample consists of just over 150,000 distinct CDR3 sequences, roughly 31% of them appearing once. The sample comprised PBMCs or a T cell subset sorted from them (not recorded which). The TCR was taken from an adult woman who had mild COVID-19 (a few samples of this study predate the infection). Cell type and time point are not known.

The CDR3 is CATSDSTYPHRGNRETQYF. CDR3 bases: TGTGCCACCAGTGATTCCACCTACCCCCACAGGGGCAATAGAGAGACCCAGTACTTC. This chain joins TRBV24-1 and TRBJ2-5; TRBD1 matches 7 bases. Germline-derived CDR1 and CDR2 are KGHDR and SFDVKD. The CDR3 runs to 19 residues. With V trimmed by 2 bases and J by 4 bases, 18 bases remained unmatched.